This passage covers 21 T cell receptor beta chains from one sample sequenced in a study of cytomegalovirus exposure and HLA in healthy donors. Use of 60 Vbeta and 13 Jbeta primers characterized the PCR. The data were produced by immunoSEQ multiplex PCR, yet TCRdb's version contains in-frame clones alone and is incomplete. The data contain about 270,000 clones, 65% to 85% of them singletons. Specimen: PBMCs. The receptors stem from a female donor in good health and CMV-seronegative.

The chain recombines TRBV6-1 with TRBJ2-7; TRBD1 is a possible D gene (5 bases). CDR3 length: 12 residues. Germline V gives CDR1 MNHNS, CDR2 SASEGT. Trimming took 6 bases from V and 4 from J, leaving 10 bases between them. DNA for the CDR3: TGTGCCAGCAGGCAACAGGTTTACGAGCAGTACTTC. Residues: CASRQQVYEQYF.

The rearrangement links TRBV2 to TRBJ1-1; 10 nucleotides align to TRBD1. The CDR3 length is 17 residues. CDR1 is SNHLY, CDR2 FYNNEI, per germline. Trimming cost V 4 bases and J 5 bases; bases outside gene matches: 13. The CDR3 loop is CASSGDRGREGRTEAFF. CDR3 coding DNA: TGTGCCAGCAGTGGTGACAGGGGGCGCGAGGGTCGGACTGAAGCTTTCTTT.

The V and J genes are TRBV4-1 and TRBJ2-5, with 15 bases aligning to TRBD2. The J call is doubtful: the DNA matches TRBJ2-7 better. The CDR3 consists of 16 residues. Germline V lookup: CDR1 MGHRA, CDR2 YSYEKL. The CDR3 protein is CASSHPGLAGGYEQYF. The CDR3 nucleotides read TGCGCCAGCAGCCACCCGGGACTAGCGGGAGGCTACGAGCAGTACTTC.

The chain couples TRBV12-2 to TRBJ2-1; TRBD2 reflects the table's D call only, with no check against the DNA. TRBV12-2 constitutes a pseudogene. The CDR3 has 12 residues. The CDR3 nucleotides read TGTGCAAGTCGCTTCCCGGGCAATGAGCAGTTCTTC. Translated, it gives CASRFPGNEQFF.

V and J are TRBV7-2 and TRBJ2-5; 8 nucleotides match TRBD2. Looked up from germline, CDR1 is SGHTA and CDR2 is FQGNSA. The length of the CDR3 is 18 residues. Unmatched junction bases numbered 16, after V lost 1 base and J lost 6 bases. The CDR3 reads CASSLEILGLAARKTQYF. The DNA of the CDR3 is TGTGCCAGCAGCTTAGAGATCCTAGGACTAGCTGCCAGGAAGACCCAGTACTTC.

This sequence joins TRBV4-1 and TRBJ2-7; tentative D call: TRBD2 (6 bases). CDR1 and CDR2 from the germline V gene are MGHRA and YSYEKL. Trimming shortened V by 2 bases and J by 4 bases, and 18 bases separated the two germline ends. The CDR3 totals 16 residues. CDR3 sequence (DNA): TGCGCCAGCAGCCAACTACCTCCCGGGACTCCTTACGAGCAGTACTTC. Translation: CASSQLPPGTPYEQYF.

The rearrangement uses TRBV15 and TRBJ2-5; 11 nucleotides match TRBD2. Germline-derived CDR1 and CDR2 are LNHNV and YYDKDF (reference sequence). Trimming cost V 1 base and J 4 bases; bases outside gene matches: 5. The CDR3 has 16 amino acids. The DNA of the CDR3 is TGTGCCACCAGCAGAGTAGCGGGAGGGCGGGGAGAGACCCAGTACTTC. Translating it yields CATSRVAGGRGETQYF.

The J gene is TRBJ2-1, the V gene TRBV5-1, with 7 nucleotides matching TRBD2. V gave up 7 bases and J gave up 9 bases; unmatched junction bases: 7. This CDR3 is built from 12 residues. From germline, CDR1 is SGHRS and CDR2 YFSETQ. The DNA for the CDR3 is TGCGCCAGCGGGGCGGGAGTGGGTGAGCAGTTCTTC. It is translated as CASGAGVGEQFF.

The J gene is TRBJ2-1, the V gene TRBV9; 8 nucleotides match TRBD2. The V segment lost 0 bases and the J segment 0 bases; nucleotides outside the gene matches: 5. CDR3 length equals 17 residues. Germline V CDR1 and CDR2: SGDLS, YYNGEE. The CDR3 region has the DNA TGTGCCAGCAGCGTAGCTACGAGCGGGAGCTCCTACAATGAGCAGTTCTTC. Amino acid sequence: CASSVATSGSSYNEQFF.

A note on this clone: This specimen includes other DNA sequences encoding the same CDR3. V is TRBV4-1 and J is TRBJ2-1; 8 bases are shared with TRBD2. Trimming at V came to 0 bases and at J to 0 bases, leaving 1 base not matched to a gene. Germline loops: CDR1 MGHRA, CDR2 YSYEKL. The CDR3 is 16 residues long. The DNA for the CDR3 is TGCGCCAGCAGCCAAGACGGACTAGCCTCCTACAATGAGCAGTTCTTC. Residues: CASSQDGLASYNEQFF.

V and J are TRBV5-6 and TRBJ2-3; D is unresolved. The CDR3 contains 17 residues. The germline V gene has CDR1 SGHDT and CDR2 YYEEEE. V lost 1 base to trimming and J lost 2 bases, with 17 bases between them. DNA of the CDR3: TGTGCCAGCAGCTTGATTGGGCGATTCTACTCCACAGATACGCAGTATTTT. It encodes CASSLIGRFYSTDTQYF.

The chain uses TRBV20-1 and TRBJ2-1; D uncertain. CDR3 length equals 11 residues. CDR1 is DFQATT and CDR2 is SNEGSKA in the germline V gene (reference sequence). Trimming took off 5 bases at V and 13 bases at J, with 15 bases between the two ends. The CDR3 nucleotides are TGCAGTGCTTCCACGACTGGTCTACAGTTCTTC. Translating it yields CSASTTGLQFF.

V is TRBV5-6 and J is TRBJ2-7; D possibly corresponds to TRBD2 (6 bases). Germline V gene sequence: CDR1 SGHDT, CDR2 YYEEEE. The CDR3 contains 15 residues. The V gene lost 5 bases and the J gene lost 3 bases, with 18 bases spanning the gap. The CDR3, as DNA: TGTGCCAGCAGGGGAGGAATTAGCGGAATCTACGAGCAGTACTTC. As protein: CASRGGISGIYEQYF. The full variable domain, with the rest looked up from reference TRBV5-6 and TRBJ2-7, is DAGVTQSPTHLIKTRGQQVTLRCSPKSGHDTVSWYQQALGQGPQFIFQYYEEEERQRGNFPDRFSGHQFPNYSSELNVNALLLGDSALYLCASRGGISGIYEQYFGPGTRLTVT.

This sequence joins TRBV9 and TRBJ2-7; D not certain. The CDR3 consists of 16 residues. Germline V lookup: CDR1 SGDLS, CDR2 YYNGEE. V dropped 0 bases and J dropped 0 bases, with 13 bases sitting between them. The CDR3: CASSVGGGPSSYEQYF. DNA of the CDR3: TGTGCCAGCAGCGTAGGTGGTGGGCCCAGCTCCTACGAGCAGTACTTC.

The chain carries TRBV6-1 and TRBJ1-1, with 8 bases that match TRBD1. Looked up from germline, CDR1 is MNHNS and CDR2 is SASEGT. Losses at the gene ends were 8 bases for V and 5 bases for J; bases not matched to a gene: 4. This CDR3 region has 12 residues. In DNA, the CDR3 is TGTGCCAGCCGGACAGGGCGGACTGAAGCTTTCTTT. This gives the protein CASRTGRTEAFF.

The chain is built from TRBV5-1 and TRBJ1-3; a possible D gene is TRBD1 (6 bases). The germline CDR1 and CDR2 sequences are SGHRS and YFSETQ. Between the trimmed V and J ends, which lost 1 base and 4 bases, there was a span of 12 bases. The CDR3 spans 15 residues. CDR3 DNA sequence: TGCGCCAGCAGCTTGATAGGACAGATCGGAAACACCATATATTTT. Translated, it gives CASSLIGQIGNTIYF. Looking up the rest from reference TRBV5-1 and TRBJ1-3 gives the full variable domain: KAGVTQTPRYLIKTRGQQVTLSCSPISGHRSVSWYQQTPGQGLQFLFEYFSETQRNKGNFPGRFSGRQFSNSRSEMNVSTLELGDSALYLCASSLIGQIGNTIYFGEGSWLTVV.

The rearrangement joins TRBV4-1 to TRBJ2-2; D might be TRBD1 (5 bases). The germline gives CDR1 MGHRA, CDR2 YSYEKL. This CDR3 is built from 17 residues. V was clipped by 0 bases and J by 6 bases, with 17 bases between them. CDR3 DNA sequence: TGCGCCAGCAGCCAAGATCGGAGTCTTTTAGGGGCCGGGGAGCTGTTTTTT. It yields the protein CASSQDRSLLGAGELFF.

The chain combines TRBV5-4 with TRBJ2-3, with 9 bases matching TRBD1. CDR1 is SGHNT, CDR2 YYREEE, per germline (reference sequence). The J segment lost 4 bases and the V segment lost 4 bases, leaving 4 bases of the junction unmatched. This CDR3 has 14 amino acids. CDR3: CASSQGQGPDTQYF. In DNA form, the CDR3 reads TGTGCCAGCAGCCAGGGACAGGGTCCAGATACGCAGTATTTT.

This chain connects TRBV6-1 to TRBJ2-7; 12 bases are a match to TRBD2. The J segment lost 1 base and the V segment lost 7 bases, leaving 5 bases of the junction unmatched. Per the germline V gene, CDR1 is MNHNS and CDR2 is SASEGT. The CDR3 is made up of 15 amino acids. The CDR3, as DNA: TGTGCCAGCACCAAAGGGACTAGCGGGTCCTACGAGCAGTACTTC. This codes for CASTKGTSGSYEQYF.

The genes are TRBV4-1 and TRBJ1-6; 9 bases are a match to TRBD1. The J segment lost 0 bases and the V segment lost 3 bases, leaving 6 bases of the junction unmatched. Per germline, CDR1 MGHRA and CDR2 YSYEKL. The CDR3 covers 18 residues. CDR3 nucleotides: TGCGCCAGCAGCCAGGTGACAGGGGGTTACTCCTATAATTCACCCCTCCACTTT. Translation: CASSQVTGGYSYNSPLHF.

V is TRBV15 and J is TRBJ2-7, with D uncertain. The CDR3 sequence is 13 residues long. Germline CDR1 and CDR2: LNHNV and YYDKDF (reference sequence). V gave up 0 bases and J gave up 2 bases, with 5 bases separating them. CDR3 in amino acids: CATSRDPAYEQYF. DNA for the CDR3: TGTGCCACCAGCAGAGACCCAGCCTACGAGCAGTACTTC.